The 14 T cell receptor beta chains below come from one sample, sequenced in a study of metastatic and nonmetastatic thyroid tumors. TCRdb ran MiXCR on the PCR reads. Of 25,000 to 30,000 clones in the sample, around a quarter were seen once. All patients reached thyroid surgery having received no treatment beforehand. Sequenced: blood. The origin of the receptors is a female donor with papillary thyroid cancer or a benign thyroid nodule (not recorded which). Some clones in this sample may be carry-over from other donors' samples.

This clone was seen only once. The chain recombines TRBV5-6 with TRBJ1-2, with D possibly TRBD1 on 5 matching bases. The CDR3 consists of 14 residues. Germline V gene data show CDR1 as SGHDT and CDR2 as YYEEEE. The germline V and J ends were trimmed by 9 bases and 4 bases, with 19 bases remaining between them. The CDR3 coding sequence is TGTGCCACCACCTTGGAATCCGGGGGCTATGGCTACACCTTC. Translating it yields CATTLESGGYGYTF.

This clone is deemed medium-sized. The chain combines TRBV2 with TRBJ2-7, with 9 bases identical to TRBD1. Trimming took 7 bases from V and 0 from J; bases not matched to a gene: 4. Germline V gives CDR1 SNHLY, CDR2 FYNNEI. CDR3 length: 14 amino acids. CDR3 protein: CASTTGGFSYEQYF. As DNA, the CDR3 is TGTGCCAGCACCACAGGGGGCTTCTCCTACGAGCAGTACTTC.

This clone has a count of ten or more. The chain uses TRBV2 and TRBJ2-3, with a weak D call TRBD2 (6 bases). CDR1 is SNHLY and CDR2 is FYNNEI in the germline V gene. This CDR3 is 16 amino acids long. V lost 6 bases, J lost 2 bases, and 18 bases lay in between. CDR3: CASRGPLGRVTDTQYF. The DNA of the CDR3 is TGTGCCAGCAGAGGGCCCCTCGGGAGAGTCACAGATACGCAGTATTTT.

V is TRBV6-1 and J is TRBJ2-7; 10 bases map to TRBD1. CDR1 is MNHNS and CDR2 is SASEGT in the germline V gene. CDR3 length equals 15 residues. Losses at the gene ends were 7 bases for V and 5 bases for J; bases not matched to a gene: 11. The CDR3 loop reads CASTPGQGNRDEQYF. CDR3 in DNA: TGTGCCAGCACACCGGGACAGGGGAATCGGGACGAGCAGTACTTC.

Only a few counts were recorded for this clone. The chain links TRBV19 to TRBJ2-7, with a weak D call TRBD2 (5 bases). The CDR3 consists of 12 residues. Germline V gene lookup returns CDR1 LNHDA and CDR2 SQIVND (reference sequence). CDR3 sequence (DNA): TGTTCCATTAGTATAGAGGGCTACGAGCAGTACTTC. Its translation is CSISIEGYEQYF.

This clone has a handful of counts. V gene TRBV12-3 or TRBV12-4 combines with J gene TRBJ1-4; 9 positions match TRBD1. The CDR3 covers 16 residues. The V gene end was trimmed by 5 bases and the J gene end by 6 bases; junction bases not matched to a gene: 10. The CDR3 DNA reads TGTGCCAGCAGTCCCGGGACAGGGCGATTTGATGAAAAACTGTTTTTT. Amino acids: CASSPGTGRFDEKLFF.

This clone was detected ten times or more. The genes are TRBV18 and TRBJ2-5, with D possibly being TRBD1 (8 bases). Germline CDR1 and CDR2: KGHSH and LQKENI. Trimming stripped 3 bases from V and 4 bases from J, with 21 bases between. The CDR3 totals 17 residues. This CDR3 is CASSPVLRQGRGETQYF. DNA for the CDR3: TGTGCCAGCTCACCGGTGCTACGACAGGGGAGGGGAGAGACCCAGTACTTC.

This clone showed up just a few times. V gene TRBV4-2 combines with J gene TRBJ2-2; 7 bases agree with TRBD2. This CDR3 has 15 residues. CDR1 is LGHNA and CDR2 is YNFKEQ in the germline V gene. J lost 3 bases, V lost 1 base, and 2 bases had no gene match. In DNA, the CDR3 is TGTGCCAGCAGCCAAGCCGGGAGGCACACCGGGGAGCTGTTTTTT. It translates to CASSQAGRHTGELFF.

This chain links TRBV28 with TRBJ2-7; 15 bases are a match to TRBD2. This CDR3 has 16 amino acids. V lost 10 bases to trimming and J lost 6 bases; unmatched junction nucleotides: 13. The germline V gene encodes CDR1 MDHEN and CDR2 SYDVKM. DNA of the CDR3: TGTGCCACCATCAGCGGGACTAGCGGGAGGTTGGGCGAGCAGTACTTC. It specifies CATISGTSGRLGEQYF.

This clone has a count of ten or more. The J gene is TRBJ2-3, the V gene TRBV27; 9 bases fit TRBD2. The CDR3 spans 15 residues. V lost 6 bases, J lost 10 bases, and 14 bases stayed unmatched. Germline CDR1 is MNHEY and CDR2 is SMNVEV (reference sequence). CDR3 in DNA: TGTGCCAGCAGCACACTAGCGGGCGCCTGGGGGGCGCAGTATTTT. Amino acid sequence: CASSTLAGAWGAQYF.

The chain links TRBV28 to TRBJ1-1; D is perhaps TRBD1 (5 bases). The V and J ends lost 3 bases and 6 bases respectively, with 11 bases between them. Germline lookup yields CDR1 MDHEN and CDR2 SYDVKM. The CDR3 is made up of 13 amino acids. CDR3 residues: CASSFSGTPEAFF. The CDR3 nucleotides are TGTGCCAGCAGTTTTTCTGGGACCCCTGAAGCTTTCTTT.

This clone has a handful of counts. The chain has TRBV6-1 and TRBJ2-2; 8 bases fit TRBD1. Unmatched junction bases numbered 9, after V lost 6 bases and J lost 6 bases. The germline gives CDR1 MNHNS, CDR2 SASEGT. The CDR3 runs 15 residues. CDR3 residues: CASRAEQGEAGELFF. CDR3 DNA sequence: TGTGCCAGCAGGGCCGAACAGGGGGAGGCCGGGGAGCTGTTTTTT.

With regard to this clone: Relative to the germline gene, one junction end is altered; a read error may explain this. This chain uses TRBV7-2 with TRBJ2-7, with a weak D call TRBD1 (6 bases). The germline CDR1 and CDR2 sequences are SGHTA and FQGNSA. The CDR3 spans 16 residues. The CDR3 DNA follows: TGTGCCAGCAGCCTAGCTGGGGGCGCTAGCTCCTACGAGCAGTACTTC. Translated, it gives CASSLAGGASSYEQYF.

Many counts were recorded for this clone. Other DNA sequences from this sample encode an identical CDR3 as well. V is TRBV5-4 and J is TRBJ1-2, with D uncertain. Germline values: CDR1 SGHNT, CDR2 YYREEE (reference sequence). Trimming removed 0 bases at V and 0 bases at J, with 12 bases between. The CDR3 contains 16 residues. The DNA of the CDR3 is TGTGCCAGCAGCTTGGCCGGAAGAACCTCTAACTATGGCTACACCTTC. It translates to CASSLAGRTSNYGYTF.